This entry is about one T cell receptor beta chain. Its antigen remains undetermined. Base qualities were left out, and no much larger clone turns up one base away. The method was PCR. Instrument used: Illumina HiSeq 2500. To reduce PCR and sequencing biases, unique molecular identifiers were incorporated into the TCR beta cDNA libraries. Per 1 to 10 million input T cells, approximately 500,000 cDNA molecules were obtained, such that each molecule approximated one T cell. The same protocol used for the earlier healthy control dataset was applied to prepare and sequence the patient libraries. Within a given batch, samples were prepared together, multiplexed and sequenced on the same HiSeq lane. Under the source paper's analysis protocol: MIGEC was used to process the raw barcoded reads, and molecular identifier groups with only a single read were discarded before consensus assembly and CDR3 extraction. Clonotype tables were post-analysed with VDJtools, normalizing diversity by down-sampling all datasets to the smallest sample size. In repertoire overlap clustering, CDR3 amino acid sequences, but not nucleotide sequences, were matched to correct batch-related cross-sample contamination. TCRdb applied fastp at Q25 and MiXCR to the public reads, then kept only in-frame beta chains. Every entry covers one CDR3 protein and lists the most common genes and DNA from its rows. Clone size and V and J calls follow TCRdb, not the original study. The sample data list roughly 800,000 distinct CDR3 sequences, and about 53% of these were observed just once. The ten largest account for 4.6% of the sample.

As encoded in the germline V gene (reference sequence), CDR1 is SEHNR while CDR2 is FQNEAQ. From the cysteine up to the phenylalanine, the CDR3 has a length of 16 residues. Only the CDR3 portion is preserved as DNA: 48 bases, with reading frame beginning at the first base. At the junction V is shortened by 4 bases and J by 3 bases; bases outside the gene matches: 11. To demonstrate the VDJtools post-analysis software, the study profiled TCR beta repertoires from the peripheral blood of about a dozen young patients with multiple sclerosis. The multiple sclerosis patients were children and adolescents ranging in age from roughly 6 to 15 years. This entry belongs to a study of post-analysis software for immune sequencing data (dated by TCRdb to about 2015). At the level of the whole study: The recorded disease courses included relapsing-remitting, secondary progressive and progressive-relapsing multiple sclerosis, and some patients had no subtype annotation. The patient repertoires were compared against around eleven previously published healthy control repertoires obtained from donors aged roughly 6 to 25 years. A subset of samples was prepared in parallel using single-end sample barcoding, then pooled and co-amplified after Illumina adapter ligation. Overall results and qualifications from the work: About 5 TRBV segments, including TRBV5-6, TRBV5-1 and TRBV20-1, were significantly more frequent in patients than controls. The multiple sclerosis patient group was slightly younger than the control group. Direct clustering with F measure showed strong co-clustering of samples prepared in the same batch, prompting a batch-effect correction. Normalized Chao1 diversity was significantly lower in multiple sclerosis patients than controls, suggesting substantial peripheral T-cell clonal expansion.

The rearrangement combines TRBV7-9 with TRBJ2-7, with TRBD2 identical over 8 junction bases. Sequencing was performed on blood. This clonotype was obtained from a girl between 5 and 17 years old with multiple sclerosis. CDR3 region: CASSSRGRGGSYEQYF. The base sequence is TGTGCCAGCAGCTCCCGCGGTCGGGGGGGCAGCTACGAGCAGTACTTC.